This T cell receptor (beta chain) was obtained from a study of T cell responses to AZD1222 COVID-19 vaccine. Broader study findings: Reportedly, close to half of spike-specific TCRs are directed against unmutated variant regions. Most donors were white British and more were female, and clonal diversity was possibly underestimated.

The V end was cut by 0 bases, the J end by 6 bases, with 14 bases between. Germline CDR1 reads MNHEY; CDR2 reads SVGAGI. The CDR3 sequence is 15 residues long. Comment on this clone: Its target is unknown.

TCRdb's copy holds only in-frame clones and misses some; the assay was immunoSEQ multiplex PCR. The sample records 78,000 or so clones, around three quarters being singletons. The chain links TRBV6-5 to TRBJ1-1; D not certain. This specimen consisted of peripheral blood, obtained 28 days after the second AZD1222 dose. This TCR derives from an adult who received the AZD1222 COVID-19 vaccine. The DNA of the CDR3 is TGTGCCAGCAGTTACTCGACCGCTAGCGGCGCTGAAGCTTTCTTT. It yields the protein CASSYSTASGAEAFF.